The 32 T cell receptor beta chains listed next were all sequenced from one sample in a study of graft-versus-host responses after intestinal transplantation. Produced via immunoSEQ multiplex PCR; TCRdb's table is partial and in-frame only. The table has some 90,000 clones, more than 90% seen once. These receptors lack a known antigen. The specimen comprised unstimulated CD4+ T cells sorted from spleen or lymph node cells, sampled before intestinal transplant. All receptors derive from a human donor who received an intestinal transplant.

This clone is a singleton in its sample. This chain joins TRBV7-8 and TRBJ2-7; the D gene is possibly TRBD1 (5 bases). The CDR3 length is 13 residues. Per germline, CDR1 SGHVS and CDR2 FQNEAQ. The CDR3: CAKDSMESYEQYF. The CDR3 nucleotides are TGTGCAAAAGACAGCATGGAATCCTACGAGCAGTACTTC.

The rearrangement joins TRBV6-5 to TRBJ1-1, with 7 bases matching TRBD1. CDR3 length equals 13 residues. CDR1 and CDR2 (germline): MNHEY, SVGAGI. Trimming removed 2 bases from V and 10 bases from J; junction bases left unmatched: 7. CDR3 sequence: CASSYVTGQTAFF. The CDR3 DNA reads as TGTGCCAGCAGTTACGTAACGGGACAGACAGCTTTCTTT.

Only one count was recorded for this clone. The rearrangement links TRBV5-1 to TRBJ1-2; the D gene is possibly TRBD1 (5 bases). There are 15 residues in the CDR3. Trimming pared 4 bases from V and 5 bases from J, leaving 18 bases between. Germline loops: CDR1 SGHRS, CDR2 YFSETQ. CDR3 protein: CASSRGGETGYGYTF. CDR3 bases: TGCGCCAGCAGCCGGGGCGGGGAGACTGGGTATGGCTACACCTTC.

This clone was observed a single time. The chain is built from TRBV6-5 and TRBJ1-2; TRBD1 might be the D (5 bases). Trimming cost V 4 bases and J 1 base, with 13 bases left between them. Germline CDR1 is MNHEY and CDR2 is SVGAGI. The CDR3 covers 15 residues. CDR3 loop: CASSLKGLNNYGYTF. The CDR3 DNA is TGTGCCAGCAGTTTAAAGGGACTGAATAACTATGGCTACACCTTC.

The chain has TRBV6-1 and TRBJ2-6; maybe TRBD1 (6 bases). CDR1 MNHNS and CDR2 SASEGT come from the germline V gene. The V end was cut by 4 bases, the J end by 0 bases, with 16 bases between. The CDR3 extends over 18 amino acids. Here the CDR3 DNA reads TGTGCCAGCAGTGGACGACAGGCCATATACTCTGGGGCCAACGTCCTGACTTTC. This codes for CASSGRQAIYSGANVLTF.

There are a few counts of this clone. The V and J genes are TRBV7-9 and TRBJ2-2; 13 bases agree with TRBD2. Germline CDR1 reads SEHNR; CDR2 reads FQNEAQ (reference sequence). This CDR3 has 16 amino acids. Losses at the gene ends were 3 bases for V and 6 bases for J; bases not matched to a gene: 4. The CDR3 DNA follows: TGTGCCAGCAGCTTTCGGACTAGCGGGAGCGCCGGGGAGCTGTTTTTT. Its protein product is CASSFRTSGSAGELFF.

This chain joins TRBV7-2 and TRBJ2-7; D remains unclear. Germline loops: CDR1 SGHTA, CDR2 FQGNSA. The CDR3 consists of 16 residues. V was pared by 6 bases and J by 6 bases, with 24 bases between. The CDR3 loop is CASSSDGLVFGGEQYF. CDR3 sequence (DNA): TGTGCCAGCAGTTCCGACGGCCTTGTGTTCGGTGGCGAGCAGTACTTC.

The chain has TRBV10-3 and TRBJ1-5; 7 bases map to TRBD1. There are 14 residues in the CDR3. Germline trimming cut 8 bases from V and 4 bases from J; bases unmatched to any gene: 8. Germline V gene lookup returns CDR1 ENHRY and CDR2 SYGVKD. In DNA, the CDR3 is TGTGCCATCCGGGGGACAGATTCTAATCAGCCCCAGCATTTT. This translates into CAIRGTDSNQPQHF.

The V call is TRBV7-2, the J call TRBJ2-3; 10 nucleotides match TRBD2. V lost 2 bases to trimming and J lost 5 bases; unmatched junction nucleotides: 4. CDR1 and CDR2 from the germline V gene are SGHTA and FQGNSA. This CDR3 is built from 15 residues. The CDR3 region has the DNA TGTGCCAGCAGCTTACTAGCGGGAGTGGTAGATACGCAGTATTTT. Encoded protein: CASSLLAGVVDTQYF.

The chain employs TRBV29-1 and TRBJ2-3; 8 bases fit TRBD2. CDR3 length: 12 amino acids. The trim removed 7 bases at V and 1 base at J, leaving 1 base unmatched. CDR1 and CDR2 (germline): SQVTM, ANQGSEA. For the CDR3, the DNA is TGCAGCGGAGCGGGAGGCACAGATACGCAGTATTTT. It specifies CSGAGGTDTQYF.

The chain couples TRBV5-8 to TRBJ1-5; possible D gene TRBD1, 5 bases. The V gene's germline CDR1 is SGHTS and CDR2 YDEGEE. The CDR3 totals 14 residues. The germline V and J ends were trimmed by 4 bases and 9 bases, with 17 bases remaining between them. CDR3 coding DNA: TGTGCCAGCAGCCCCGAACAGGCAGCGGGGCCCCAGCATTTT. Encoded protein: CASSPEQAAGPQHF.

V is TRBV5-1 and J is TRBJ2-7, with a weak D call TRBD1 (6 bases). This CDR3 has 14 residues. The V end was cut by 5 bases, the J end by 0 bases, with 12 bases between. Germline-derived CDR1 and CDR2 are SGHRS and YFSETQ. The CDR3, as DNA: TGCGCCAGCAGTCGGGACATTCTCTCCTACGAGCAGTACTTC. Protein sequence: CASSRDILSYEQYF.

This clone was counted once. V is TRBV5-1 and J is TRBJ2-5; a possible D gene is TRBD2 (6 bases). The end of the DNA fits TRBJ2-7 better, so the J call may be wrong. The germline CDR1 and CDR2 sequences are SGHRS and YFSETQ. CDR3 length: 14 amino acids. CDR3 amino acids: CASSLLSGDYEQYF. The CDR3 coding sequence is TGCGCCAGCAGCTTGCTTTCGGGAGACTACGAGCAGTACTTC.

This clone was seen a few times. The rearrangement joins TRBV12-2 to TRBJ2-1; TRBD2, the D gene given by the table, was not confirmed from the DNA. TRBV12-2 counts as a pseudogene. The CDR3 is 16 amino acids. The CDR3 sequence: CASRCPGLAGDNEQFF. The CDR3 nucleotides read TGTGCAAGTCGCTGCCCGGGACTAGCGGGGGACAATGAGCAGTTCTTC.

V is TRBV18 and J is TRBJ2-3; 11 bases are a match to TRBD2. This CDR3 comprises 15 residues. With V trimmed by 3 bases and J by 2 bases, 1 base remained unmatched. CDR1 is KGHSH, CDR2 LQKENI, per germline. The CDR3 DNA sequence: TGTGCCAGCTCACCTAGCGGGAGGGACACAGATACGCAGTATTTT. It codes for CASSPSGRDTDTQYF.

A single count supports this clone. The chain joins TRBV10-2 to TRBJ2-4; D is unclear. The germline V and J ends were trimmed by 1 base and 0 bases, with 4 bases remaining between them. CDR3 length: 14 residues. In germline, CDR1 is WSHSY, CDR2 SAAADI. The CDR3 loop reads CASSEFRAKNIQYF. The CDR3 bases are TGCGCCAGCAGTGAGTTTAGAGCCAAAAACATTCAGTACTTC.

This chain's CDR3 is CATALGGIKQETQYF. The CDR3 nucleotides are TGTGCCACCGCCCTAGGGGGCATAAAGCAAGAGACCCAGTACTTC. This chain uses TRBV15 with TRBJ2-5; TRBD1 matches at 7 bases. The germline V gene has CDR1 LNHNV and CDR2 YYDKDF (reference sequence). J gave up 2 bases and V 8 bases, and 11 bases lay outside the gene matches. This CDR3 has 15 residues.

With respect to this clone: This CDR3 is also generated by other DNA sequences in the sample. The rearrangement uses TRBV28 and TRBJ2-7; 12 bases fit TRBD2. Trimming at V came to 6 bases and at J to 1 base, leaving 4 bases not matched to a gene. Germline V gene data show CDR1 as MDHEN and CDR2 as SYDVKM. The length of the CDR3 is 15 residues. The CDR3 spells CASRPTSGGSYEQYF. In DNA, the CDR3 is TGTGCCAGCAGACCCACTAGCGGGGGGTCCTACGAGCAGTACTTC.

V and J are TRBV19 and TRBJ1-2; D possibly corresponds to TRBD1 (5 bases). From germline, CDR1 is LNHDA and CDR2 SQIVND (reference sequence). Trimming took off 11 bases at V and 0 bases at J, with 16 bases between the two ends. The CDR3 is made up of 14 amino acids. CDR3 bases: TGTGCCGAACTCTGGCGGGGGGCTAACTATGGCTACACCTTC. It is translated as CAELWRGANYGYTF.

The CDR3 region has the DNA TGTGCTAGTGGTTTGGTACTCCGGAGCTCTGGAAACACCATATATTTT. It yields the protein CASGLVLRSSGNTIYF. This chain connects TRBV12-5 to TRBJ1-3; the D is unclear. CDR1 and CDR2 (germline): LGHNT, FRNRAP. Trimming cost V 0 bases and J 0 bases, with 9 bases left between them. The CDR3 sequence is 16 residues long.

The gene calls are TRBV7-2 and TRBJ1-1; weak D call: TRBD1 (5 bases). CDR1 SGHTA and CDR2 FQGNSA come from the germline V gene. Trimming left V 4 bases short and J 7 bases short, with 13 bases between. There are 13 residues in the CDR3. CDR3 nucleotide sequence: TGTGCCAGCAGCTCCCGGGACTTTTATGAAGCTTTCTTT. Translated, it gives CASSSRDFYEAFF.

This clone was counted a single time. This chain connects TRBV7-8 to TRBJ2-5, with 9 positions matching TRBD1. Germline CDR1 reads SGHVS; CDR2 reads FQNEAQ. The CDR3 runs to 14 residues. The trim removed 7 bases at V and 5 bases at J, leaving 8 bases unmatched. This chain's CDR3 is CASIYRGRGETQYF. In nucleotides, the CDR3 is TGTGCCAGCATCTACAGGGGGCGTGGGGAGACCCAGTACTTC.

The V and J genes are TRBV11-2 and TRBJ2-1, with TRBD2 as a possible D gene (5 bases). Germline values: CDR1 SGHAT, CDR2 FQNNGV. V gave up 1 base and J gave up 9 bases, with 10 bases separating them. The CDR3 is 13 residues long. The CDR3 loop is CASSLALEGEQFF. In DNA form, the CDR3 reads TGTGCCAGCAGCTTAGCCCTTGAGGGTGAGCAGTTCTTC.

CDR3 in DNA: TGTGCCAGCAGCCCGACAGGGGCAGGACAGCCCCAGCATTTT. Its translation is CASSPTGAGQPQHF. The V call is TRBV28, the J call TRBJ1-5; 8 positions match TRBD1. Germline CDR1 is MDHEN and CDR2 is SYDVKM. Trimming cost V 6 bases and J 7 bases; bases outside gene matches: 8. CDR3 length equals 14 residues.

The table lists this clone with a count of one. The V gene is TRBV5-1, the J gene TRBJ1-2; the D gene is possibly TRBD1 (5 bases). This CDR3 contains 15 residues. Trimming pared 6 bases from V and 0 bases from J, leaving 15 bases between. Germline loops: CDR1 SGHRS, CDR2 YFSETQ. The CDR3 loop reads CASKGTGYTNYGYTF. CDR3 bases: TGCGCCAGCAAGGGAACAGGTTATACTAACTATGGCTACACCTTC.

The chain is built from TRBV7-3 and TRBJ2-3; TRBD2 might be the D (6 bases). Germline assignment: CDR1 SGHTA and CDR2 FQGTGA. This CDR3 region has 15 residues. The V end lost 3 bases, the J end lost 0 bases, and 10 bases lay between the germline ends. The chain's CDR3 is CASSFSGESTDTQYF. CDR3 nucleotide sequence: TGTGCCAGCAGCTTTAGCGGAGAAAGCACAGATACGCAGTATTTT.

The chain has TRBV7-9 and TRBJ2-7; D perhaps matches TRBD1 (6 bases). The CDR3 consists of 15 residues. Germline V lookup: CDR1 SEHNR, CDR2 FQNEAQ (reference sequence). V was pared by 0 bases and J by 0 bases, with 9 bases between. Written as DNA, the CDR3 is TGTGCCAGCAGCTTAGCCAGGGGCCTCTCCTACGAGCAGTACTTC. It yields the protein CASSLARGLSYEQYF.

The V gene is TRBV5-5, the J gene TRBJ2-1; 14 nucleotides match TRBD2. The V and J ends lost 4 bases and 8 bases, in that order; junction bases with no gene match: 5. The CDR3 is 15 amino acids. Germline CDR1 reads SGHKS; CDR2 reads YYEKEE (reference sequence). CDR3 DNA: TGTGCCAGCAGCGGGACTAGCGGGAGACCCGATGAGCAGTTCTTC. Its protein product is CASSGTSGRPDEQFF.

The chain combines TRBV5-1 with TRBJ1-4; 10 bases map to TRBD1. V shed 2 bases, J shed 5 bases, and the junction held 9 bases outside the gene matches. This CDR3 is 17 amino acids long. Germline V gene lookup returns CDR1 SGHRS and CDR2 YFSETQ. The CDR3 nucleotides are TGCGCCAGCAGCTTTAATAACCCGGGACAGGGGAATGAAAAACTGTTTTTT. Encoded protein: CASSFNNPGQGNEKLFF. Variable domain in full (rest from reference TRBV5-1 and TRBJ1-4): KAGVTQTPRYLIKTRGQQVTLSCSPISGHRSVSWYQQTPGQGLQFLFEYFSETQRNKGNFPGRFSGRQFSNSRSEMNVSTLELGDSALYLCASSFNNPGQGNEKLFFGSGTQLSVL.

CDR3 amino acids: CASSKWDRGAEQFF. The CDR3 region has the DNA TGTGCCAGCAGTAAATGGGACAGGGGGGCTGAGCAGTTCTTC. The chain carries TRBV6-5 and TRBJ2-1, with 11 bases matching TRBD1. This CDR3 comprises 14 residues. The J segment lost 9 bases and the V segment lost 5 bases, leaving 6 bases of the junction unmatched. CDR1 and CDR2 (germline): MNHEY, SVGAGI.

The count of this clone is one. This rearrangement joins TRBV5-1 to TRBJ1-6; a possible D gene is TRBD1 (6 bases). CDR1 is SGHRS, CDR2 YFSETQ, per germline. With 4 bases removed from V and 2 bases from J, the gap between germline ends came to 22 bases. CDR3 length equals 19 residues. The CDR3 sequence is CASSHTNGAWGPYNSPLHF. The CDR3 DNA reads TGCGCCAGCAGCCACACAAACGGGGCGTGGGGGCCCTATAATTCACCCCTCCACTTT. The full variable domain, in which reference TRBV5-1 and TRBJ1-6 provide the parts outside the CDR3, is KAGVTQTPRYLIKTRGQQVTLSCSPISGHRSVSWYQQTPGQGLQFLFEYFSETQRNKGNFPGRFSGRQFSNSRSEMNVSTLELGDSALYLCASSHTNGAWGPYNSPLHFGNGTRLTVT.

The J gene is TRBJ1-1, the V gene TRBV6-5; 8 nucleotides agree with TRBD1. CDR1 MNHEY and CDR2 SVGAGI come from the germline V gene. V shed 9 bases, J shed 5 bases, and the junction held 2 bases outside the gene matches. The CDR3 length is 11 residues. For the CDR3, the DNA is TGTGCCAGTACAGGGGGGACTGAAGCTTTCTTT. Protein product: CASTGGTEAFF.